The source of this T cell receptor beta chain is a study of blood T cell repertoires in COVID-19. Germline values: CDR1 DFQATT, CDR2 SNEGSKA (reference sequence). V trimming: 3 bases; J trimming: 5 bases; junction bases outside the gene matches: 6. The CDR3 length is 15 residues. The assay was immunoSEQ multiplex PCR, and TCRdb's table has in-frame clones only and misses some. The sample holds 300,000 to 350,000 clones, about 85% seen once. The source of this sequence is a young man with active or convalescent COVID-19. Sequenced input: peripheral blood. The chain recombines TRBV20-1 with TRBJ1-4; 10 positions match TRBD1. The CDR3 reads CSASGSGQGNEKLFF. The CDR3 coding sequence is TGCAGTGCTAGTGGGTCGGGACAGGGGAATGAAAAACTGTTTTTT.